In its sample, the clone carrying this T cell receptor beta chain was seen many times. The antigen is undetermined. This sample is part of a study of T-cell reconstitution after alpha-beta-depleted transplantation in children. General study findings and limits: Elevated TCRbeta diversity at day 60 was traced, in some patients, to surviving recipient T cells and thymic progenitors.

The authors prepared the TCRbeta library with unique molecular identifiers. TCRdb re-called the PCR reads with MiXCR, one entry per CDR3 protein. This table holds around 190,000 distinct CDR3 sequences, 5.5% to 7% found once. The sequencing here drew on PBMCs, taken before TCRalphabeta/CD19-depleted stem cell transplant. The TCR sequence derives from a boy aged 2 to 10 with acute lymphoblastic leukemia, due to receive a stem cell transplant.

The CDR3 DNA follows: TGCAGTGGTCAAGTGGGACAAGAGACCCAGTACTTC. Residues: CSGQVGQETQYF. V gene TRBV20-1 combines with J gene TRBJ2-5, with D hard to call. CDR1 DFQATT and CDR2 SNEGSKA come from the germline V gene (reference sequence). CDR3 size: 12 residues. Trimming removed 7 bases at V and 2 bases at J, with 11 bases between.